This T cell receptor (beta chain) derives from a study of T cell responses to AZD1222 COVID-19 vaccine. Overall study findings and caveats: Reports indicate that nearly half of spike-specific TCRs are directed at unmutated variant regions. Clonal diversity may have been underestimated, and the donors were mostly white British, with more females than males. AZD1222 recipients seropositive at baseline numbered only six or seven.

This CDR3 contains 16 residues. Trimming pared 2 bases from V and 1 base from J, leaving 16 bases between. Looked up from germline, CDR1 is SQVTM and CDR2 is ANQGSEA. Here immunoSEQ multiplex PCR was the method, and the copy in TCRdb shows in-frame clones only, minus some. The table lists 140,000 or so clones, around 90% of them singletons, with roughly 7.6% in the top ten. A word on this clone: The antigen is undetermined.

The V and J genes are TRBV29-1 and TRBJ2-3, with D possibly being TRBD1 or TRBD2 (5 bases each). This clonotype was obtained from an adult who received the MenACWY meningococcal vaccine as a control. Sequenced here: peripheral blood, sampled 28 days after the second dose of the MenACWY control vaccine. CDR3 sequence (DNA): TGCAGCGTTGAATCGGAGGCAGGGATACGCACAGATACGCAGTATTTT. As protein: CSVESEAGIRTDTQYF.